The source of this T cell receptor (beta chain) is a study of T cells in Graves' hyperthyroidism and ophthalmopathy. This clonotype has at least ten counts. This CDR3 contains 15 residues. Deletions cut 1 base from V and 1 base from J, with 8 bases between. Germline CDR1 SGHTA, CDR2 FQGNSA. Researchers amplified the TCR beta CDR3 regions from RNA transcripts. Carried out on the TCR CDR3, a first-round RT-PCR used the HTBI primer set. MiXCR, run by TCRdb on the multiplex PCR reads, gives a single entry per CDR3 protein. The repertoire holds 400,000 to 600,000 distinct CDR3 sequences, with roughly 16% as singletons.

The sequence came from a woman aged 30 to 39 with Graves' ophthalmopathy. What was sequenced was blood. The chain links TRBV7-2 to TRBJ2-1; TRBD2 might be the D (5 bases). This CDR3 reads CASSLGGVSYNEQFF. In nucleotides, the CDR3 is TGTGCCAGCAGCTTAGGGGGAGTGTCCTACAATGAGCAGTTCTTC.